What follows are 8 T cell receptor beta chains derived from one specimen sequenced in a study of shared clonotypes between healthy human individuals. Sequencing used immunoSEQ multiplex PCR; TCRdb keeps in-frame clones, though not all of them. Among about 520,000 clones listed, 81% were seen once. Sequencing was done on a sample of PBMCs. The receptors derive from a woman aged 35 to 49 in good health. Some clones in this sample may be carry-over from other donors' samples.

In its sample, this clone was seen a few times. The V and J genes are TRBV18 and TRBJ2-7; TRBD1 aligns across 7 bases. In germline, CDR1 is KGHSH, CDR2 LQKENI. The CDR3 is 13 amino acids. V trimming: 8 bases; J trimming: 0 bases; junction bases outside the gene matches: 4. CDR3 DNA: TGTGCCAGCCGTCGACAGGGCTCCTACGAGCAGTACTTC. It encodes CASRRQGSYEQYF.

With regard to this clone: This sequence may be a read error, since a much larger clone differs from it by one base. The rearrangement links TRBV15 to TRBJ1-3, with D possibly being TRBD1 (5 bases). Germline V gene lookup returns CDR1 LNHNV and CDR2 YYDKDF (reference sequence). Trimming stripped 0 bases from V and 0 bases from J, with 9 bases between. The CDR3 runs to 16 residues. This CDR3 reads CATSRDPGDSGNTIYF. For the CDR3, the DNA is TGTGCCACCAGCAGAGATCCGGGGGACTCTGGAAACACCATATATTTT. The whole variable domain, filled in from reference TRBV15 and TRBJ1-3, reads DAMVIQNPRYQVTQFGKPVTLSCSQTLNHNVMYWYQQKSSQAPKLLFHYYDKDFNNEADTPDNFQSRRPNTSFCFLDIRSPGLGDTAMYLCATSRDPGDSGNTIYFGEGSWLTVV.

Note on this clone: This probably arose from a read error, given a far larger clone one base away. The rearrangement links TRBV29-1 to TRBJ1-1; perhaps TRBD1 as D (5 bases). CDR1 and CDR2 from the germline V gene are SQVTM and ANQGSEA. The CDR3 is 11 residues long. This CDR3 is CSVSGTTESFF. CDR3 DNA sequence: TGCAGCGTTTCAGGGACCACTGAATCTTTCTTT.

The chain joins TRBV25-1 to TRBJ2-5, with 9 bases identical to TRBD1. The V and J ends lost 3 bases and 4 bases, in that order; junction bases with no gene match: 3. This CDR3 is built from 14 residues. Germline loops: CDR1 MGHDK, CDR2 SYGVNS. The CDR3 spells CASSEPGQGETQYF. CDR3 DNA sequence: TGTGCCAGCAGTGAGCCGGGACAGGGAGAGACCCAGTACTTC. The full variable domain, its missing parts supplied by reference TRBV25-1 and TRBJ2-5, is EADIYQTPRYLVIGTGKKITLECSQTMGHDKMYWYQQDPGMELHLIHYSYGVNSTEKGDLSSESTVSRIRTEHFPLTLESARPSHTSQYLCASSEPGQGETQYFGPGTRLLVL.

This clone was seen at least ten times. The genes are TRBV2 and TRBJ2-7, with 14 bases lining up with TRBD2. V lost 5 bases and J lost 3; bases outside the gene matches: 18. The CDR3 runs 20 residues. From germline, CDR1 is SNHLY and CDR2 FYNNEI. CDR3 nucleotides: TGTGCCAGCAGTTCAGGGCCAGGGTCGTTAGGACTAGCGGGAGGCTACGAGCAGTACTTC. It is translated as CASSSGPGSLGLAGGYEQYF.

This sequence joins TRBV29-1 and TRBJ2-3; TRBD2 matches at 12 bases. The CDR3 extends over 15 amino acids. J gave up 2 bases and V 5 bases, and 5 bases lay outside the gene matches. CDR1 and CDR2 from the germline V gene are SQVTM and ANQGSEA. CDR3 in DNA: TGCAGCGTTTTCGGACTAGCGGGAATCACAGATACGCAGTATTTT. This sequence encodes CSVFGLAGITDTQYF.

The CDR3 loop is CASIREGNQETQYF. In nucleotides, the CDR3 is TGTGCCAGCATCCGGGAGGGTAACCAAGAGACCCAGTACTTC. V is TRBV7-9 and J is TRBJ2-5, with 8 positions matching TRBD2. V lost 7 bases to trimming and J lost 0 bases; unmatched junction nucleotides: 4. CDR1 SEHNR and CDR2 FQNEAQ come from the germline V gene (reference sequence). CDR3 size: 14 residues.

V usage is TRBV19 and J usage is TRBJ1-5, with 7 bases aligning to TRBD1. The CDR3 spans 12 residues. Germline V CDR1 and CDR2: LNHDA, SQIVND (reference sequence). V trimming: 10 bases; J trimming: 2 bases; junction bases outside the gene matches: 2. The CDR3 spells CATRGGNQPQHF. The CDR3 DNA sequence: TGTGCCACCAGGGGGGGCAATCAGCCCCAGCATTTT.